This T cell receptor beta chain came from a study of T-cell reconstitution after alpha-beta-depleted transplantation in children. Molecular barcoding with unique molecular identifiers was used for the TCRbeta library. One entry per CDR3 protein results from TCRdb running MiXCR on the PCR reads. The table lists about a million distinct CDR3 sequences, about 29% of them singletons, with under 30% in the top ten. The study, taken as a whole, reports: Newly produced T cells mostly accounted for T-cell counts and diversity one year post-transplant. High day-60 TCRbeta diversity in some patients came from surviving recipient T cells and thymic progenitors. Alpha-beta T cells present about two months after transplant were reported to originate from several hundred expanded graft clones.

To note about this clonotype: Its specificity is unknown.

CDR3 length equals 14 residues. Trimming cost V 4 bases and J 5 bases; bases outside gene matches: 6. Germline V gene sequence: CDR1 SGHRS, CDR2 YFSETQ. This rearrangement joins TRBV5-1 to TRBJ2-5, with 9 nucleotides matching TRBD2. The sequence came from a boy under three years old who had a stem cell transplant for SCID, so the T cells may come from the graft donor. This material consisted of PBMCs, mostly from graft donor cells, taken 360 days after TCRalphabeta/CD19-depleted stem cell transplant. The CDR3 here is CASSNSGRRETQYF. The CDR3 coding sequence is TGCGCCAGCAGCAACAGCGGGAGGCGGGAGACCCAGTACTTC.